These T cell receptor beta chains were read from a single sample in a study of shared clonotypes between healthy human individuals. Assay used: immunoSEQ multiplex PCR; TCRdb lists only in-frame clones, some missing. The sample yields millions of clones, 85% to 95% seen once. Sequenced sample: naive CD8+ T cells sorted from blood. These receptors came from a man between 18 and 35 years old in good health. CDR3s include the opening cysteine and the closing phenylalanine or tryptophan. D genes are given only for firm matches. The size entry is marked missing in some rows and otherwise reads once, few, many or a size class.

D gene: -; V gene: TRBV28; clone size: -; J gene: TRBJ1-2; CDR3 DNA: TGTGCCAGCAGTCTCCTTGCGGGGATTGACTATGGCTACACCTTC; CDR3 protein: CASSLLAGIDYGYTF
D gene: -; V gene: TRBV5-4; clone size: once; J gene: TRBJ2-7; CDR3 DNA: TGTGCCAGCAGCTTTCGGGCTCCCTCAAACGAGCAGTACTTC; CDR3 protein: CASSFRAPSNEQYF
D gene: TRBD1; V gene: TRBV18; clone size: -; J gene: TRBJ1-2; CDR3 DNA: TGTGCCAGCTCACCTCAGGGGGCCGGGGGCTACACCTTC; CDR3 protein: CASSPQGAGGYTF
D gene: -; V gene: TRBV9; clone size: -; J gene: TRBJ2-2; CDR3 DNA: TGTGCCAGCACCGGTGCCGGGACGTTAAACACCGGGGAGCTGTTTTTT; CDR3 protein: CASTGAGTLNTGELFF
D gene: -; V gene: TRBV5-4; clone size: -; J gene: TRBJ2-5; CDR3 DNA: TGTGCCAGCAGCAGGATTCTGGGGGAGCAAGAGACCCAGTACTTC; CDR3 protein: CASSRILGEQETQYF
D gene: TRBD1; V gene: TRBV7-9; clone size: -; J gene: TRBJ2-7; CDR3 DNA: TGTGCCAGCAGCTCTAGACAGGGTTCAAGATCCTACGAGCAGTACTTC; CDR3 protein: CASSSRQGSRSYEQYF
D gene: -; V gene: TRBV7-2; clone size: -; J gene: TRBJ2-3; CDR3 DNA: TGTGCCAGCAGCTTAGTCGGGGCTGATACGCAGTATTTT; CDR3 protein: CASSLVGADTQYF
D gene: -; V gene: TRBV6-1; clone size: -; J gene: TRBJ1-1; CDR3 DNA: TGTGCCAGCAGTGATCGGGGGTGGGTGACTGAAGCTTTCTTT; CDR3 protein: CASSDRGWVTEAFF
D gene: TRBD1; V gene: TRBV7-2; clone size: -; J gene: TRBJ2-3; CDR3 DNA: TGTGCCAGCAGCCCCAGGGGACAGGGGCGCACAGATACGCAGTATTTT; CDR3 protein: CASSPRGQGRTDTQYF
D gene: -; V gene: TRBV4-1; clone size: -; J gene: TRBJ1-2; CDR3 DNA: TGCGCCAGCAGCTCCAAGGCCAAAACTGATGGCTACACCTTC; CDR3 protein: CASSSKAKTDGYTF
D gene: -; V gene: TRBV9; clone size: -; J gene: TRBJ2-3; CDR3 DNA: TGTGCCAGCAGCGTAATCGGGACAACAGATACGCAGTATTTT; CDR3 protein: CASSVIGTTDTQYF
D gene: -; V gene: TRBV4-1; clone size: -; J gene: TRBJ2-1; CDR3 DNA: TGCGCCAGCAGCCATGGGTGGGATGAGCAGTTCTTC; CDR3 protein: CASSHGWDEQFF
D gene: -; V gene: TRBV7-9; clone size: -; J gene: TRBJ1-1; CDR3 DNA: TGTGCCAGCAGGGAGGGGGAGGATCGCACTGAAGCTTTCTTT; CDR3 protein: CASREGEDRTEAFF
D gene: -; V gene: TRBV2; clone size: -; J gene: TRBJ1-1; CDR3 DNA: TGTGCCAGCAGGGGTAAAGACACTGAAGCTTTCTTT; CDR3 protein: CASRGKDTEAFF
D gene: TRBD2; V gene: TRBV4-1; clone size: -; J gene: TRBJ2-1; CDR3 DNA: TGCGCCAGCAGCCAAGAAACAACTAGCGGGGTTCGTGAGCAGTTCTTC; CDR3 protein: CASSQETTSGVREQFF
D gene: -; V gene: TRBV5-1; clone size: -; J gene: TRBJ2-2; CDR3 DNA: TGCGCCAGCAGCTTGCCGGGGAACACCGGGGAGCTGTTTTTT; CDR3 protein: CASSLPGNTGELFF
D gene: TRBD1; V gene: TRBV30; clone size: -; J gene: TRBJ2-7; CDR3 DNA: TGTGCCTGGAGTGTTGGAACGGACAGGTGGGGATACGAGCAGTACTTC; CDR3 protein: CAWSVGTDRWGYEQYF
D gene: TRBD1; V gene: TRBV5-5; clone size: -; J gene: TRBJ2-4; CDR3 DNA: TGTGCCAGCAGCTTACCGGGACAGATGGCCAAAAACATTCAGTACTTC; CDR3 protein: CASSLPGQMAKNIQYF
D gene: -; V gene: TRBV14; clone size: -; J gene: TRBJ2-7; CDR3 DNA: TGTGCCAGCAGCACACGGGGGCTCTCCTACGAGCAGTACTTC; CDR3 protein: CASSTRGLSYEQYF
D gene: TRBD2; V gene: TRBV4-3; clone size: -; J gene: TRBJ2-5; CDR3 DNA: TGCGCCAGCAGCCAAGCGGGGGGGGAACACTTCCAAGAGACCCAGTACTTC; CDR3 protein: CASSQAGGEHFQETQYF
D gene: -; V gene: TRBV29-1; clone size: -; J gene: TRBJ1-1; CDR3 DNA: TGCAGCGTTGAATTGGGGTTTGGCACTGAAGCTTTCTTT; CDR3 protein: CSVELGFGTEAFF
D gene: TRBD1; V gene: TRBV13; clone size: -; J gene: TRBJ1-1; CDR3 DNA: TGTGCCAGCAGCCTTTCCCTGGACAGGGGCAGAGAAGCTTTCTTT; CDR3 protein: CASSLSLDRGREAFF
D gene: -; V gene: TRBV5-8; clone size: once; J gene: TRBJ1-2; CDR3 DNA: TGTGCCAGCAGCCGCGGGACGGAACTTTCTTATGGCTACACCTTC; CDR3 protein: CASSRGTELSYGYTF
D gene: TRBD2; V gene: TRBV5-6; clone size: -; J gene: TRBJ2-5; CDR3 DNA: TGTGCCAGCAGCACGGGACTAGCGGGAATGGAGGAGACCCAGTACTTC; CDR3 protein: CASSTGLAGMEETQYF
D gene: TRBD1; V gene: TRBV27; clone size: -; J gene: TRBJ2-7; CDR3 DNA: TGTGCCAGCAGTCTAGGGACAGGCGGTCGATCTGAGCAGTACTTC; CDR3 protein: CASSLGTGGRSEQYF
D gene: -; V gene: TRBV6-5; clone size: -; J gene: TRBJ2-1; CDR3 DNA: TGTGCCAGCAGTGACAGGAAATTCCATGAGCAGTTCTTC; CDR3 protein: CASSDRKFHEQFF
D gene: -; V gene: TRBV7-9; clone size: -; J gene: TRBJ2-5; CDR3 DNA: TGTGCCAGCAGCCCCCAGGGCGCCCCAGGGACCCAGTACTTC; CDR3 protein: CASSPQGAPGTQYF
D gene: -; V gene: TRBV28; clone size: -; J gene: TRBJ1-1; CDR3 DNA: TGTGCCAGCCGACTCGGGGGGGGGCTGAACACTGAAGCTTTCTTT; CDR3 protein: CASRLGGGLNTEAFF
D gene: TRBD2; V gene: TRBV13; clone size: -; J gene: TRBJ2-2; CDR3 DNA: TGTGCCAGCAGCTACGGGACTACACGAACCGGGGAGCTGTTTTTT; CDR3 protein: CASSYGTTRTGELFF
D gene: -; V gene: TRBV4-3; clone size: -; J gene: TRBJ1-1; CDR3 DNA: TGCGCCAGCAGCCAGACACGGATGAACACTGAAGCTTTCTTT; CDR3 protein: CASSQTRMNTEAFF
D gene: -; V gene: TRBV7-9; clone size: -; J gene: TRBJ2-1; CDR3 DNA: TGTGCCAGCAGTTTCGTAGCGGACTCCTACAATGAGCAGTTCTTC; CDR3 protein: CASSFVADSYNEQFF
D gene: -; V gene: TRBV9; clone size: -; J gene: TRBJ2-7; CDR3 DNA: TGTGCCAGCAGCCCCGGGGCAACCTACGAGCAGTACTTC; CDR3 protein: CASSPGATYEQYF
D gene: -; V gene: TRBV5-1; clone size: -; J gene: TRBJ2-7; CDR3 DNA: TGCGCCAGCGGGTCCTACAGCGCTAGCTACGAGCAGTACTTC; CDR3 protein: CASGSYSASYEQYF
D gene: -; V gene: TRBV5-1; clone size: once; J gene: TRBJ2-2; CDR3 DNA: TGCGCCAGCAGCTTGCTAGAAATCACCGGGGAGCTGTTTTTT; CDR3 protein: CASSLLEITGELFF
D gene: -; V gene: TRBV9; clone size: -; J gene: TRBJ2-1; CDR3 DNA: TGTGCCAGCAGCGCCCAGAATGAGCAGTTCTTC; CDR3 protein: CASSAQNEQFF
D gene: -; V gene: TRBV5-8; clone size: -; J gene: TRBJ1-5; CDR3 DNA: TGTGCCAGCAGCTTATATCAGGGTCAGCCCCAGCATTTT; CDR3 protein: CASSLYQGQPQHF
D gene: -; V gene: TRBV4-1; clone size: -; J gene: TRBJ1-1; CDR3 DNA: TGCGCCAGCAGCCAAGGAGGCCTTGAGACTGAAGCTTTCTTT; CDR3 protein: CASSQGGLETEAFF
D gene: TRBD1; V gene: TRBV9; clone size: -; J gene: TRBJ1-6; CDR3 DNA: TGTGCCAGCAGCGTCAATACAGGGGATTCACCCCTCCACTTT; CDR3 protein: CASSVNTGDSPLHF
D gene: -; V gene: TRBV6-1; clone size: -; J gene: TRBJ2-7; CDR3 DNA: TGTGCCAGCAGTGAATTCGGACTACGGGACACAGTTCAGGAGCAGTACTTC; CDR3 protein: CASSEFGLRDTVQEQYF
D gene: -; V gene: TRBV7-9; clone size: -; J gene: TRBJ2-7; CDR3 DNA: TGTGCCAGCAGCTTACCGGCCTACGAGCAGTACTTC; CDR3 protein: CASSLPAYEQYF
D gene: -; V gene: TRBV5-4; clone size: once; J gene: TRBJ2-2; CDR3 DNA: TGTGCCAGCAGCACCGGGACTCTGAACACCGGGGAGCTGTTTTTT; CDR3 protein: CASSTGTLNTGELFF
D gene: TRBD1; V gene: TRBV27; clone size: once; J gene: TRBJ2-7; CDR3 DNA: TGTGCCAGCAGTTTCGACAGGGTTACGACCTACGAGCAGTACTTC; CDR3 protein: CASSFDRVTTYEQYF
D gene: -; V gene: TRBV6-1; clone size: -; J gene: TRBJ1-1; CDR3 DNA: TGTGCCAGCAGTGAACGAGGATCCGAAGCTTTCTTT; CDR3 protein: CASSERGSEAFF
D gene: -; V gene: TRBV12-5; clone size: -; J gene: TRBJ2-7; CDR3 DNA: TGTGCTAGTGGTTTGGGTTCGGGGGAGCAGTACTTC; CDR3 protein: CASGLGSGEQYF
D gene: TRBD2; V gene: TRBV6-4; clone size: -; J gene: TRBJ2-3; CDR3 DNA: TGTGCCAGCAGGCGGACTAGCGGGGGCACAGATACGCAGTATTTT; CDR3 protein: CASRRTSGGTDTQYF
D gene: -; V gene: TRBV30; clone size: -; J gene: TRBJ2-7; CDR3 DNA: TGTGCCTGGAGTCTGGACCGCGCCTACGAGCAGTACTTC; CDR3 protein: CAWSLDRAYEQYF
D gene: -; V gene: TRBV7-6; clone size: -; J gene: TRBJ2-3; CDR3 DNA: TGTGCCAGCAGCTTAGCCACAGATACGCAGTATTTT; CDR3 protein: CASSLATDTQYF
D gene: TRBD1; V gene: TRBV10-3; clone size: once; J gene: TRBJ2-7; CDR3 DNA: TGTGCCATCACGGGACAGGGGATTAACGAGCAGTACTTC; CDR3 protein: CAITGQGINEQYF
D gene: -; V gene: TRBV27; clone size: few; J gene: TRBJ2-3; CDR3 DNA: TGTGCCAGCAGCCCAATAAGCCACACAGATACGCAGTATTTT; CDR3 protein: CASSPISHTDTQYF
D gene: -; V gene: TRBV4-3; clone size: once; J gene: TRBJ2-3; CDR3 DNA: TGCGCCAGCAGCCAAGCCTCGGGACCGGACACGACAGATACGCAGTATTTT; CDR3 protein: CASSQASGPDTTDTQYF
D gene: TRBD1; V gene: TRBV9; clone size: -; J gene: TRBJ2-1; CDR3 DNA: TGTGCCAGCAGCGTAGAGGGGACAGATTTCTACAATGAGCAGTTCTTC; CDR3 protein: CASSVEGTDFYNEQFF
D gene: -; V gene: TRBV7-9; clone size: -; J gene: TRBJ1-2; CDR3 DNA: TGTGCCAGCAGCCGAAACCTAGCTAACTATGGCTACACCTTC; CDR3 protein: CASSRNLANYGYTF
D gene: -; V gene: TRBV11-1; clone size: -; J gene: TRBJ2-7; CDR3 DNA: TGTGCCAGCAGCCCAACAGGGTCCTACGAGCAGTACTTC; CDR3 protein: CASSPTGSYEQYF
D gene: -; V gene: TRBV5-4; clone size: -; J gene: TRBJ1-1; CDR3 DNA: TGTGCCAGCAGCTTGAATAAGGGATTGACTGAAGCTTTCTTT; CDR3 protein: CASSLNKGLTEAFF
D gene: TRBD1; V gene: TRBV13; clone size: -; J gene: TRBJ2-1; CDR3 DNA: TGTGCCAGCAGCTGGGGACAGGGGCCCTACAATGAGCAGTTCTTC; CDR3 protein: CASSWGQGPYNEQFF